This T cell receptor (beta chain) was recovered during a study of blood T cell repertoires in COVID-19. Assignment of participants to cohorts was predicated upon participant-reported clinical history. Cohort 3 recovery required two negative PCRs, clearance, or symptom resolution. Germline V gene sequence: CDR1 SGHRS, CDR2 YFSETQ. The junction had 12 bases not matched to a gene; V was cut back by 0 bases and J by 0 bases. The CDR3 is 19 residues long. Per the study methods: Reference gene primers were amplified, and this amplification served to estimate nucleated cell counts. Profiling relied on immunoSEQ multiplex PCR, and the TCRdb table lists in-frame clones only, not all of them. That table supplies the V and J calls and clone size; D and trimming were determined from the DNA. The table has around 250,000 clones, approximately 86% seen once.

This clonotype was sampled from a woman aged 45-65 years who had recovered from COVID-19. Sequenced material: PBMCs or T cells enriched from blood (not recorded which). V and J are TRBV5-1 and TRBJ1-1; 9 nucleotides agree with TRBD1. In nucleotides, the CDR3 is TGCGCCAGCAGCTTGGTCCCGGGACAGGGATTAAGTATGAACACTGAAGCTTTCTTT. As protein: CASSLVPGQGLSMNTEAFF.